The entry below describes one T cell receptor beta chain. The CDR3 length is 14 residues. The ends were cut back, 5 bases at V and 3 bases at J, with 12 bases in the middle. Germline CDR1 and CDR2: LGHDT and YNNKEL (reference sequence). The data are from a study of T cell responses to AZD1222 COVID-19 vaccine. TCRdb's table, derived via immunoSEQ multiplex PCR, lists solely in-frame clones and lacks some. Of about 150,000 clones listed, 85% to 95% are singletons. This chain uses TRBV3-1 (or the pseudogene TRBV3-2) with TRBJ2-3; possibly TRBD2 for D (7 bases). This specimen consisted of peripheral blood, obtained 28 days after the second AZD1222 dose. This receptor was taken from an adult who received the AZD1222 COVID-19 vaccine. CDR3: CASSAGAGTDTQYF. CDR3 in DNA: TGTGCCAGCAGCGCGGGGGCCGGTACAGATACGCAGTATTTT.